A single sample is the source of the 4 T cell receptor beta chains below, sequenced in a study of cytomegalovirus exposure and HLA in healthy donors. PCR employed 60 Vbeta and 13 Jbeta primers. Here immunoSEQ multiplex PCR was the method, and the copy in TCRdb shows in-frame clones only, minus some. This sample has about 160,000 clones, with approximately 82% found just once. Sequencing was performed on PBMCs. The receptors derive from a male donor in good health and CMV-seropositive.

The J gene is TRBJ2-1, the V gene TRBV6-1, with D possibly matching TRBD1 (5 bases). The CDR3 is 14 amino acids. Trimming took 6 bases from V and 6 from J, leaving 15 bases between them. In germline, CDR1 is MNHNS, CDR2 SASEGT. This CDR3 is CASSQGSRINEQFF. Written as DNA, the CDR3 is TGTGCCAGCAGCCAGGGATCTCGCATCAATGAGCAGTTCTTC.

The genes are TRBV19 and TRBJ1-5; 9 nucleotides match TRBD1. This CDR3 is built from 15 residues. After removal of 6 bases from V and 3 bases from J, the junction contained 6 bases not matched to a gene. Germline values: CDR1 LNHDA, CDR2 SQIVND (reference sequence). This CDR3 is CASSSGTGINQPQHF. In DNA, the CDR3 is TGTGCCAGTAGCTCCGGGACAGGGATCAATCAGCCCCAGCATTTT.

DNA of the CDR3: TGTGCCATCACCGAAGGACAGGGCCGCTCCTACGAGCAGTACTTC. It specifies CAITEGQGRSYEQYF. V usage is TRBV10-3 and J usage is TRBJ2-7; TRBD1 matches at 8 bases. V gave up 7 bases and J gave up 0 bases; unmatched junction bases: 8. CDR1 and CDR2 from the germline V gene are ENHRY and SYGVKD. This CDR3 is built from 15 residues.

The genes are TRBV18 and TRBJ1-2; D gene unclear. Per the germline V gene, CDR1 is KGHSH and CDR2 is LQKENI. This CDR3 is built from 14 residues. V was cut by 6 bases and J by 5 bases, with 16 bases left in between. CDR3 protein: CASSGIREEYGYTF. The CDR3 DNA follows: TGTGCCAGCTCTGGAATAAGGGAGGAGTATGGCTACACCTTC.